This is a list of T cell receptor beta chains from one sample in a study of OX40 agonist ivuxolimab in advanced cancers. The data were produced by immunoSEQ multiplex PCR, yet TCRdb's version contains in-frame clones alone and is incomplete. The sample contains some 66,000 clones, roughly 80% of which appear only once. The material sequenced was CD4+ or CD8+ T cells sorted from blood, taken in a trial of the OX40 agonist ivuxolimab. The receptors originated from an adult with an advanced solid tumor such as melanoma, head and neck, liver or kidney cancer. CDR3s include the opening cysteine and the closing phenylalanine or tryptophan. Fields, in order: clone size, D gene, J gene, V gene, CDR3 DNA, CDR3 protein. D genes are given only for firm matches. A row's size may be missing; if present it is once, few, many or a size class.

. | . | TRBJ2-7 | TRBV18 | TGTGCCAGCTCACCACCGTCGGCGGGTAGTGCTGGCTACGAGCAGTACTTC | CASSPPSAGSAGYEQYF
. | TRBD1 | TRBJ1-2 | TRBV29-1 | TGCAGCGCCGAGAACTCTGGACAGGGTGTTGGCTACACCTTC | CSAENSGQGVGYTF
. | TRBD1 | TRBJ2-2 | TRBV7-9 | TGTGCCAGCAGCCCCACCCTGGGACAGGGGGGGAACACCGGGGAGCTGTTTTTT | CASSPTLGQGGNTGELFF
. | TRBD1 | TRBJ2-7 | TRBV7-8 | TGTGCCAGCAGCCCAGGGACAGGGGCAACCTACGAGCAGTACTTC | CASSPGTGATYEQYF
. | . | TRBJ1-6 | TRBV7-9 | TGTGCCAGCAAGGAATCAGGGGAGTCACCCCTCCACTTT | CASKESGESPLHF
. | . | TRBJ2-7 | TRBV11-3 | TGTGCCAGCAGCCCCAAGGGTGTTGGGCTGATAAAGGACGAGCAGTACTTC | CASSPKGVGLIKDEQYF
. | . | TRBJ2-5 | TRBV11-3 | TGTGCCAGCAGCCCAAAAGGGAGGGAGACCCAGTACTTC | CASSPKGRETQYF
. | . | TRBJ2-7 | TRBV5-1 | TGCGCCAGCAGCGAAGCCTACGAGCAGTACTTC | CASSEAYEQYF
. | TRBD1 | TRBJ2-7 | TRBV18 | TGTGCCAGCTCACCCTCCGGGACAGGGTACGAGCAGTACTTC | CASSPSGTGYEQYF
. | . | TRBJ1-2 | TRBV2 | TGTGCCAGCAGTGAGGGACCGAGTAACTATGGCTACACCTTC | CASSEGPSNYGYTF
. | TRBD2 | TRBJ2-3 | TRBV7-9 | TGTGCCAGCAGCTTGCTAGCGGGGGATACAGATACGCAGTATTTT | CASSLLAGDTDTQYF
. | TRBD2 | TRBJ2-3 | TRBV28 | TGTGCCAGCAGTTCCAGACTAGCGGGATCGTTGGAGACGCAGTATTTT | CASSSRLAGSLETQYF
. | . | TRBJ1-4 | TRBV30 | TGTGCCTGGAGTTCGGGTTCTGGGGCAAATGAAAAACTGTTTTTT | CAWSSGSGANEKLFF
. | TRBD2 | TRBJ2-2 | TRBV6-6 | TGTGCCAGCAGCCCCGGACTAGCGGAGGGGACCGGGGAGCTGTTTTTT | CASSPGLAEGTGELFF
. | TRBD2 | TRBJ2-1 | TRBV4-2 | TGTGCCAGCAGCCCAGCCCAAGGGACTAGCGGGGGGAGCTCCTACAATGAGCAGTTCTTC | CASSPAQGTSGGSSYNEQFF
. | . | TRBJ2-7 | TRBV28 | TGTGCCAGCAACCCATTAAGTGAAGGTTACGAGCAGTACTTC | CASNPLSEGYEQYF
few | . | TRBJ1-2 | TRBV5-1 | TGCGCCAGCAGCTTGCAGGATAACTATGGCTACACCTTC | CASSLQDNYGYTF
. | TRBD1 | TRBJ1-1 | TRBV5-1 | TGCGCCAGCAGCTTTCGTGACAGGGGAGGAACTGAAGCTTTCTTT | CASSFRDRGGTEAFF
. | . | TRBJ1-1 | TRBV7-8 | TGTGCCAGCAGCTTAGGAAACAGGCAGGGGAAGTCTGAAGCTTTCTTT | CASSLGNRQGKSEAFF
once | . | TRBJ2-6 | TRBV5-1 | TGCGCCAGCAGCTCTGGAGGGGTAAGCGGGGCCAACGTCCTGACTTTC | CASSSGGVSGANVLTF
. | TRBD2 | TRBJ2-5 | TRBV7-7 | TGTGCTAGCAGCCCTGCCCCTGAAGCGGGGGGGCTGGAGACCCAGTACTTC | CASSPAPEAGGLETQYF
. | . | TRBJ2-4 | TRBV5-1 | TGCGCCAGCAGCCCAACCGGACAGAAAAACATTCAGTACTTC | CASSPTGQKNIQYF
. | TRBD2 | TRBJ2-3 | TRBV7-2 | TGTGCCAGCAGCTTGACCCAGCGGGGGTTCACAGATACGCAGTATTTT | CASSLTQRGFTDTQYF
. | . | TRBJ2-5 | TRBV5-4 | TGTGCCAGCAGCTTCAGGGGCCGTCAAGAGACCCAGTACTTC | CASSFRGRQETQYF
. | TRBD1 | TRBJ2-1 | TRBV5-1 | TGCGCCAGCAGCACCGGGACAGGGAGGAACAATGAGCAGTTCTTC | CASSTGTGRNNEQFF
. | TRBD2 | TRBJ2-1 | TRBV6-5 | TGTGCCAGCAGGCCTAGCGGGGGGGCCTACAATGAGCAGTTCTTC | CASRPSGGAYNEQFF
. | . | TRBJ2-7 | TRBV30 | TGTGCCTGGACGACAGGTAACCCCTACGAGCAGTACTTC | CAWTTGNPYEQYF
. | . | TRBJ2-7 | TRBV28 | TGTGCCAGCAGCACCAGGGCGAGCTCCTACGAGCAGTACTTC | CASSTRASSYEQYF
. | . | TRBJ1-3 | TRBV2 | TGTGCCAGCAGTGAGGGGGTCCGGCACACCATATATTTT | CASSEGVRHTIYF
. | TRBD1 | TRBJ1-2 | TRBV18 | TGTGCCAGCTCACCACGGGAGGGGGCCAATAACTATGGCTACACCTTC | CASSPREGANNYGYTF
. | . | TRBJ2-1 | TRBV6-6 | TGTGCCAGCAGCCTATTGACCCTAGGGTCCTACAATGAGCAGTTCTTC | CASSLLTLGSYNEQFF
. | TRBD1 | TRBJ1-2 | TRBV25-1 | TGTGCCAGCGCCCCAGTGGGGACAGGGAGTGGCTATGGCTACACCTTC | CASAPVGTGSGYGYTF
. | . | TRBJ1-1 | TRBV28 | TGTGCCAGCAGTTTTGGACCGCTAAACACTGAAGCTTTCTTT | CASSFGPLNTEAFF
. | TRBD1 | TRBJ2-1 | TRBV6-1 | TGTGCCAGCACCCGGGACAGGGTAAGGAATGAGCAGTTCTTC | CASTRDRVRNEQFF
. | . | TRBJ2-3 | TRBV14 | TGTGCCAGCAGCCAAGATTGGCGGGGTACAGATACGCAGTATTTT | CASSQDWRGTDTQYF
few | . | TRBJ2-5 | TRBV18 | TGTGCCAGCTCACTGGGACGGGCGGAGACCCAGTACTTC | CASSLGRAETQYF
. | TRBD1 | TRBJ1-2 | TRBV28 | TGTGCCAGCTTACCGGGACAGGGCGGTGGCTACACCTTC | CASLPGQGGGYTF
. | . | TRBJ2-6 | TRBV7-3 | TGTGCCAGCAGCTTAATGGGGAGAGGGGCCAACGTCCTGACTTTC | CASSLMGRGANVLTF
few | . | TRBJ1-1 | TRBV4-1 | TGCGCCAGCAGCCAAGCCACGTGGTCCATGAACACTGAAGCTTTCTTT | CASSQATWSMNTEAFF
. | TRBD1 | TRBJ1-1 | TRBV5-1 | TGCGCCAGCAGCGCTGGACAGGGGGCGCGTATAGAAGCTTTCTTT | CASSAGQGARIEAFF
. | . | TRBJ1-2 | TRBV11-2 | TGTGCCAGCAGCTTGCAGGTTAACTATGGCTACACCTTC | CASSLQVNYGYTF
few | . | TRBJ2-7 | TRBV4-1 | TGCGCCAGCAGCCTAAACATGGGTCCCTACGAGCAGTACTTC | CASSLNMGPYEQYF
. | . | TRBJ2-7 | TRBV5-4 | TGTGCCAGCAGCGCCCCGGGGGCCGGCGAGCAGTACTTC | CASSAPGAGEQYF
. | . | TRBJ1-2 | TRBV11-2 | TGTGCCAGCAGCTTGGACGGCGCCTATGGCTACACCTTC | CASSLDGAYGYTF
. | . | TRBJ2-1 | TRBV30 | TGTGCCTGGACTTCGAAGGGGGGATACAATGAGCAGTTCTTC | CAWTSKGGYNEQFF
once | TRBD2 | TRBJ2-5 | TRBV9 | TGTGCCAGCAGCGTCGGACTAGCGGGAGGAGAGACCCAGTACTTC | CASSVGLAGGETQYF
. | TRBD2 | TRBJ2-2 | TRBV18 | TGTGCCAGCTCGCCAGGGGCCGGGACTAGCGCCACCGGGGAGCTGTTTTTT | CASSPGAGTSATGELFF
few | . | TRBJ2-3 | TRBV5-6 | TGTGCCAGCAGCTCGACCCCTGCGTGGGATACGCAGTATTTT | CASSSTPAWDTQYF
. | TRBD2 | TRBJ2-5 | TRBV9 | TGTGCCAGCAGCGTAGATGGGACTATTCTTGGGACCCAGTACTTC | CASSVDGTILGTQYF
. | . | TRBJ2-5 | TRBV30 | TGTGCCTGGCACAACCAAGGACTGAGACAAGAGACCCAGTACTTC | CAWHNQGLRQETQYF